The clone carrying this T cell receptor beta chain was counted a few times. The data are from a study of blood T cells in healthy people across ages. J gave up 8 bases and V 5 bases, and 4 bases lay outside the gene matches. CDR1 is SGHTA and CDR2 is FQGNSA in the germline V gene. This CDR3 spans 13 amino acids. A second about 6 to 12 cycle PCR used barcoded and J-beta primers. One entry per CDR3 protein results from TCRdb running MiXCR on the 5' RACE reads. The sample includes roughly 680,000 distinct CDR3 sequences, 49% seen only once; the top ten take roughly 34%. This receptor was taken from a woman aged 55-70 years in good health. The V and J genes are TRBV7-2 and TRBJ1-4, with TRBD1 matching over 8 bases. The specimen was blood. The CDR3: CASSLTGAEKLFF. The CDR3 DNA follows: TGTGCCAGCAGCCTGACAGGGGCAGAAAAACTGTTTTTT.